This T cell receptor (beta chain) was recovered during a study of blood T cell repertoires in COVID-19. Study as a whole: COVID-19 samples, acute and convalescent, were from the United States, Italy and Spain.

V shed 0 bases and J 2 bases; nucleotides not matched to a gene: 3. CDR1 and CDR2 from the germline V gene are SGHRS and YFSETQ. The CDR3 runs 15 residues. This clone has a single count. The assay was immunoSEQ multiplex PCR, and TCRdb's table has in-frame clones only and misses some. Among about 120,000 clones listed, 80% to 90% were seen once. Sequenced input: peripheral blood. This sequence originates from a human donor with acute or convalescent COVID-19. The donor label of this sample is uncertain. The V and J genes are TRBV5-1 and TRBJ1-1, with 8 bases lining up with TRBD1. CDR3 nucleotide sequence: TGCGCCAGCAGCTTGGAGGACAGGGCAAACACTGAAGCTTTCTTT. Its protein product is CASSLEDRANTEAFF.